This T cell receptor (beta chain) was sequenced during a study of monozygotic twins with inflammatory bowel disease (dated 2019 in TCRdb). Study-wide context: A total of 28 monozygotic twin pairs were included in the full study, comprising nine German pairs (four IBD-concordant, five IBD-discordant) and 19 IBD-discordant Danish pairs. Each individual had, on average, about 151 000 unique TCRalpha sequences and 181 000 unique TCRbeta sequences available for analysis. Within discordant pairs, disease-associated traits were sought mainly by comparing IBD patients with their genetically identical healthy co-twins.

Spanning cysteine to phenylalanine, the CDR3 consists of 16 amino acids. No DNA sequence was recorded. In the germline V gene (reference sequence), CDR1 corresponds to DFQATT and CDR2 to SNEGSKA. Study-level results and caveats: Differing immunosuppressive treatments among patients may have added background noise and inter-individual variability to the repertoires. A decrease in TCRbeta repertoire diversity, as measured by inverse Simpson index, was observed in IBD patients compared with their healthy co-twins. IBD patients shared fewer clonotypes with other individuals than healthy twins did, most markedly in patients showing signs of disease activity. Repertoire similarity did not differ between concordant and discordant twins, which could be due to limited statistical power. The results gave no support for a single strong signal or clonotype linked to IBD. The analysis was unable to tell apart different T cell subtypes.

From each donor, an approximately 2.5 ml peripheral blood sample was drawn into PAXgene tubes and stored at -80 degrees C. Without any T cell sorting, total RNA was extracted from whole blood using the PAXgene blood miRNA kit on an automated QIAcube. Deep TCRalpha and TCRbeta repertoire profiling with unique molecular barcoding was performed on peripheral blood of monozygotic twin pairs concordant or discordant for inflammatory bowel disease. Smoking habits were recorded for all twin pairs, and individuals were classified as current, former or never smokers. Preparation of the library involved 5' RACE. For each TCR library, approximately 4,000 ng of total RNA was used. For each sample, cDNA synthesis was carried out in eight separate reactions using SMARTScribe reverse transcriptase. During cDNA synthesis, unique molecular identifiers containing a 6-nucleotide sample barcode were introduced by template switching. Two nested PCRs of approximately 16 and 10 cycles amplified the TCRalpha and TCRbeta cDNA, and bead purification followed each PCR. Before amplification, cDNA was treated with uracil DNA-glycosylase and purified using the QIAquick PCR purification kit. The second PCR added Illumina TruSeq-compatible adapters along with sample-specific barcodes. TapeStation and Qubit were used to check library quality and concentration, and roughly 4.6 ng of each library was pooled. Pooled libraries were sequenced on an Illumina HiSeq2500 single-index Rapid Run with 2 x 100 bp reads and custom sequencing primers. In the authors' own workflow: PCR and sequencing errors were corrected by UMI-based consensus assembly using MiGEC version 1.2.6. V(D)J alignment, clonotype assembly and CDR3 extraction were performed with MiXCR version 2.1.1. To normalise gene usage, clonotype sharing and MAIT/NKT TCR abundance, the analysis used the top 1000, 10 000 and 20 000 clonotypes per sample. After downsampling to 27 000 UMIs, diversity was calculated as the inverse Simpson index using the vegan R package. Paired Mann-Whitney U tests were applied to discordant twin pairs, with Benjamini-Hochberg correction for multiple testing. TCRdb reprocessed the reads and lists each CDR3 protein sequence as a single entry, with no DNA. What appears here as the V and J calls and clone size reflects TCRdb's work, not the paper's. The table held for this sample gives around 40,000 distinct CDR3 sequences. About 5% of the sample lies in the top ten.

In the case of this clonotype: This receptor's antigen is unknown.

Sequences were obtained from blood. Recombination linked TRBV20-1 to TRBJ2-2; TCRdb returns TRBD2, unconfirmable since there is no DNA. This TCR derives from a human donor with ulcerative colitis or Crohn's disease, or a healthy co-twin of an affected twin (not recorded which). The CDR3 reads CSARDTFAGRLGELFF.